Listed below are T cell receptor beta chains from one sample, sequenced in a study of beta chain features in type 1 diabetes. Sequencing used immunoSEQ multiplex PCR; TCRdb keeps in-frame clones, though not all of them. The repertoire holds 350,000 to 450,000 clones, with approximately 15% as singletons. The sample taken for sequencing was naive CD4+ T cells from blood. These receptors all come from a woman under 30 in good health. The conserved cysteine and the conserved F or W are not part of the CDR3 here. The D gene is left open where the match is weak.

J,D,V,CDR3
TRBJ2-5,TRBD1,TRBV18,ASSPRDRGRETQY
TRBJ2-1,.,TRBV7-9,ATAGTYNEQF
TRBJ2-2,TRBD2,TRBV10-3,AIGPGLATNTGELF
TRBJ2-7,TRBD1,TRBV28,ASSLGQGWTYEQY
TRBJ1-2,TRBD1,TRBV2,ASSGWTGGGYT
TRBJ1-2,.,TRBV28,ASSSEQGPYGYT
TRBJ2-1,.,TRBV29-1,SVERLGDRLEQF
TRBJ2-5,.,TRBV6-6,ASSWRGGSETQY
TRBJ2-1,TRBD1,TRBV15,ATSRVQGAIDEQF
TRBJ1-1,.,TRBV19,ASSLDYGGSVNTEAF
TRBJ2-1,.,TRBV5-1,ASSLQDLSYNEQF
TRBJ1-4,TRBD1,TRBV30,AWSGQGNEKLF
TRBJ1-1,.,TRBV10-3,ATRGETEAF
TRBJ2-3,.,TRBV18,ASSLSQVDTQY
TRBJ1-2,TRBD1,TRBV2,ASSRQGDGYT
TRBJ2-1,.,TRBV5-1,ASSTGTSNEQF
TRBJ2-1,TRBD1,TRBV25-1,ASRGQGVYNEQF
TRBJ2-6,TRBD2,TRBV7-3,ASGRAGMGANVLT